The source of this T cell receptor beta chain is a study of T-cell memory formation after mild COVID-19. Study-wide background: TCR clusters were largely donor specific.

CDR1 is MNHEY and CDR2 is SVGAGI in the germline V gene. There are 13 residues in the CDR3. V was clipped by 7 bases and J by 6 bases, with 13 bases between them. This clonotype was detected only a few times. TCR alpha and TCR beta cDNA libraries with sample barcodes and UMIs came from 5'RACE using constant-segment primers. From the 5' RACE reads, TCRdb called clonotypes with MiXCR, one entry per CDR3 protein. The table has about 560,000 distinct CDR3 sequences, more than 15% seen once. The receptor was derived from an adult woman who had mild COVID-19 (a few samples of this study predate the infection). Cell type and time point are not known. The chain is built from TRBV6-5 and TRBJ1-5; D perhaps matches TRBD1 (5 bases). What was sequenced was PBMCs or a T cell subset sorted from them (not recorded which). The chain's CDR3 is CASNQRGGQPQHF. The CDR3 DNA follows: TGTGCCAGCAATCAGAGGGGAGGTCAGCCCCAGCATTTT.